This T cell receptor (beta chain) came from a study of siplizumab effects on memory and regulatory T cells. Data came from immunoSEQ multiplex PCR; TCRdb stores just in-frame clones and leaves some out. Of about 20,000 clones listed, around half are singletons. As described, mixed lymphocyte reaction cells underwent coculture at 37°C for a duration of more than five days. Broader study findings: Alloreactive CD4+ clones that could be mapped were on average around 62% Treg-derived with siplizumab, against about 30% in controls.

This clone turned up a few times. Antigen specificity is unknown. The V segment lost 5 bases and the J segment 6 bases; nucleotides outside the gene matches: 13. The CDR3 extends over 15 amino acids. Germline values: CDR1 MRHNA, CDR2 SNTAGT. The source is a human donor in good health; the cells came from an allogeneic mixed lymphocyte reaction. The sample taken for sequencing was CFSE-low (dividing) CD4+ T cells sorted from an allogeneic mixed lymphocyte reaction. The chain has TRBV6-4 and TRBJ2-7, with TRBD2 matching 7 bases. The CDR3 sequence: CASSPMGGALSEQYF. As DNA, the CDR3 is TGTGCCAGCAGTCCGATGGGAGGGGCCCTCTCCGAGCAGTACTTC.